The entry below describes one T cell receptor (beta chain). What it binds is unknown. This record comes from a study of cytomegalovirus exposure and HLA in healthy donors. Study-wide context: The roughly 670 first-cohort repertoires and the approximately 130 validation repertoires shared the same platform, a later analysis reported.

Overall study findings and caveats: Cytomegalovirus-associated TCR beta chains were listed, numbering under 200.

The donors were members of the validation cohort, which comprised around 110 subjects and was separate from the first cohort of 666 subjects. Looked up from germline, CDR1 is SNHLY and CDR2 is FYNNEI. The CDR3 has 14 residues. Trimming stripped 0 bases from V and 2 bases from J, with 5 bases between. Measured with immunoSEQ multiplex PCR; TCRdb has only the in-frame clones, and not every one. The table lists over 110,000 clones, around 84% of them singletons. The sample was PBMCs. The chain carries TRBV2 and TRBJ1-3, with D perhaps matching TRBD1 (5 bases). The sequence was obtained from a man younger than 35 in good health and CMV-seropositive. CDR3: CASSEAGAGNTIYF. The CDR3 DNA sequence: TGTGCCAGCAGTGAAGCAGGGGCTGGAAACACCATATATTTT.